The clone carrying this T cell receptor beta chain was detected only a few times. These data originate in a study of T cells in Graves' hyperthyroidism and ophthalmopathy. Amplified TCR beta CDR3 regions came from RNA transcripts. HTBI primers were employed in a first-round RT-PCR of the TCR CDR3. TCRdb itself ran the multiplex PCR reads through MiXCR, one entry per CDR3 protein. The profile shows some 360,000 distinct CDR3 sequences, 15% to 20% of them singletons. J lost 0 bases, V lost 5 bases, and 15 bases had no gene match. Germline-derived CDR1 and CDR2 are DFQATT and SNEGSKA (reference sequence). This CDR3 has 18 residues.

The sequencing input was blood. The chain links TRBV20-1 to TRBJ2-7, with 11 bases fitting TRBD1. The receptor's source is a woman aged 40 to 55 with Graves' ophthalmopathy. The CDR3 DNA is TGCAGTGCTTCTTCTTTTAGGGACAGGGGGTCCTCCTCCTACGAGCAGTACTTC. Protein product: CSASSFRDRGSSSYEQYF.